This TCR beta chain emerged from a study of beta chain features in type 1 diabetes (dated 2018 in TCRdb). Concerning the study at large: Mean age, gender distribution, total cell number and subset yield were not different between patients and healthy donors. The study compared TCRB repertoires of sorted circulating CD4+ T cell subsets between recently diagnosed type 1 diabetes patients and matched healthy donors. A total of 107,917,701 sorted cells were examined across all samples, and the number of cells per subset was strongly correlated with RNA yield. Naive and central memory subsets were obtained from all 30 or so donors, but regulatory and stem cell-like memory subsets were isolated from only 8 patients and roughly eight healthy donors. The study at large found these results: Because cDNA rather than genomic DNA was sequenced, highly expressing activated cells could have been over-represented, although no difference in activation and CD3 levels was found between groups. The naive, central memory and regulatory TCRB repertoires appeared to resemble one another more closely among patients than among healthy donors. At VDJ recombination sites, type 1 diabetes patients had fewer insertions and more deleted nucleotides, which implies abnormalities in thymic rearrangement. Only small numbers of individuals were included in the HLA sub-analyses, which left unresolved whether HLA type had any influence on TCRB rearrangement. Shorter templates might have been favored by PCR, but patient and control samples were amplified and corrected together, so both groups would have been affected equally by any skew. In all four CD4+ subsets, TCRB CDR3 length was moderately but significantly shorter in type 1 diabetes patients.

Each donor gave one peripheral blood draw, roughly 120 mL on average, collected into heparinised tubes. A BD FACSAria II was used to sort naive, central memory, regulatory and stem cell-like memory CD4+ T cells with a panel that included CD45RO, CCR7, CD25, CD127, CD95 and CD27. All sorted populations exceeded 98% purity. PBMCs were isolated immediately by Lymphoprep density gradient centrifugation and stained directly without culture. So that batch effects would be minimized, each experiment stained and sorted samples in pairs, pairing one healthy donor with one patient. From the cysteine through the phenylalanine, the CDR3 covers 16 amino acids. Of the read, only the CDR3 DNA is kept; its 48 bases are in frame from base 1. Taken from the germline V gene, the CDR1 and CDR2 loops are SGHRS and YFSETQ. Trimming removed 4 bases from V and 5 bases from J; the gene matches leave 12 bases unexplained.

The entire isolated RNA was reverse transcribed using the High Capacity cDNA Reverse Transcription Kit, and thus expressed TCRB transcripts were sequenced. Survey-depth immunoSEQ sequencing was performed on stem cell-like memory T cell samples, with an average of roughly 1 million total reads per sample. After sorted cells were lysed in RLT buffer, RNA was extracted with DNase-treated RNeasy Micro or Mini kits, with the choice depending on cell number. Each cell subset was processed on its own to prevent cross-contamination, while patient and healthy donor samples were processed together. The immunoSEQ multiplex PCR was used to amplify TCRB sequences from cDNA, generating 87-bp fragments that spanned the CDR3 region. The amplicons were sequenced using the Illumina HiSeq platform. From the authors' description of their analysis: PCR bias was computationally corrected using synthetic template baselines, reads within Hamming distance 2 were collapsed, and singletons that could not be merged were discarded. By aligning reads against IMGT, V, D and J genes, CDR3 length, and insertions or deletions at six rearrangement sites were assigned. Clonotype counts were normalized to sorted cell number within each subset before computing true diversity and Gini coefficients with the tcR R package. The overlap coefficient, calculated on TCRB nucleotide sequences, was used to quantify repertoire sharing. The immuneACCESS repertoire file appears here via TCRdb, limited to in-frame rearrangements. These files lack a portion of the clones; in checked studies, under half of the deficit traces to unresolved V genes, and the cause of the others is not known. That table gives V, J and clone size, and the DNA gave D and trimming. The sample records over 65,000 clones, around a third of which are singletons. The biggest ten clones account for over 0.4% of the sample.

About this clone itself: It has no known antigen specificity. No clone much larger than this one lies a single base away; base qualities are absent.

The chain is encoded by TRBV5-1 joined to TRBJ1-2, with 9 bases in between that match TRBD1. This TCR was recovered from a woman aged 18 to 35 in good health. The sequenced sample consisted of stem cell memory CD4+ T cells from blood. Per the publication, the cell subset or site label means: stem cell-like memory CD4+ T cells. The CDR3: CASSTGGQGHPYGYTF. The nucleotide sequence is TGCGCCAGCAGCACTGGGGGACAGGGCCACCCATATGGCTACACCTTC. Reference TRBV5-1 and TRBJ1-2 proteins supply the regions before and after the CDR3; the full variable domain is: KAGVTQTPRYLIKTRGQQVTLSCSPISGHRSVSWYQQTPGQGLQFLFEYFSETQRNKGNFPGRFSGRQFSNSRSEMNVSTLELGDSALYLCASSTGGQGHPYGYTFGSGTRLTVV.